This T cell receptor beta chain originates from a study of read filtering for tumor transcriptome and immune sequencing. Notes on this clonotype: As the CDR3 is not closed by the conserved phenylalanine or tryptophan, this likely results from a read error.

The library was built from approximately 400 ng RNA with molecular barcoded adaptors for alpha/delta and beta/gamma chains. One entry per CDR3 protein results from TCRdb running MiXCR on the reads. Altogether under 60,000 distinct CDR3 sequences are present, less than 20% being singletons, with the ten largest covering 15%. Germline CDR1 reads SGHAT; CDR2 reads FQNNGV. This CDR3 region has 12 residues. The sequence derives from a donor aged 40 or over with multiple myeloma. J is TRBJ2-2 and V is TRBV11-2, with a tentative D call TRBD2 (6 bases). Material: a population of CD138-negative cells sorted from bone marrow. The CDR3 is CVAGPSTWELFS. DNA of the CDR3: TGTGTTGCGGGGCCTTCCACCTGGGAGCTGTTTTCT.